This is a list of T cell receptor beta chains from one sample in a study of regulatory T cells in long-lasting Graves disease. TCRdb fed the multiplex PCR reads into MiXCR, producing one record per CDR3 protein. The data hold some 280,000 distinct CDR3 sequences, with 20% to 25% observed a single time. The source material was peripheral blood mononuclear cells (PBMCs), sampled when the disease was refractory, from a patient treated with antithyroid drugs. These receptors were obtained from a female donor with Graves disease. Each CDR3 is given with its conserved first and last residue. D genes are given only for firm matches. Size is stated for part of the rows, as once, few or many counts, or as a class when the clone is expanded.

>-|TRBJ2-7|many|TRBV28
CASRSTGLYEQYF
TGTGCCAGCAGAAGCACAGGGCTCTACGAGCAGTACTTC
>TRBD2|TRBJ2-7|-|TRBV27
CASSPRLAGGREQYF
TGTGCCAGCAGTCCCCGACTAGCGGGAGGCAGGGAGCAGTACTTC
>-|TRBJ1-4|few|TRBV5-1
CASSRSGREYPGNEKLFF
TGCGCCAGCAGCCGGTCGGGCAGGGAGTATCCGGGTAATGAAAAACTGTTTTTT
>TRBD1|TRBJ2-5|few|TRBV7-9
CASSLKGAGETQYF
TGTGCCAGCAGCTTAAAGGGGGCGGGAGAGACCCAGTACTTC
>-|TRBJ1-2|few|TRBV7-9
CASTLLKSGTLASNYGYTF
TGTGCCAGCACCCTCTTAAAAAGCGGGACCTTGGCTTCTAACTATGGCTACACCTTC
>-|TRBJ1-1|-|TRBV10-3
CAISESKGFAGFEAFF
TGTGCCATCAGTGAGTCGAAGGGTTTCGCGGGATTTGAAGCTTTCTTT
>-|TRBJ2-3|few|TRBV5-1
CASSTTGAGDTQYF
TGCGCCAGCAGCACGACAGGCGCGGGAGATACGCAGTATTTT
>-|TRBJ1-2|many|TRBV15
CATSRDGGGGYTF
TGTGCCACCAGCAGAGACGGGGGCGGTGGCTACACCTTC
>-|TRBJ2-2|-|TRBV12-3/TRBV12-4
CASSRPVADTGELFF
TGTGCCAGCAGCCGCCCGGTAGCGGACACCGGGGAGCTGTTTTTT
>-|TRBJ1-6|few|TRBV30
CAWSQVNNSPLHF
TGTGCCTGGAGTCAGGTGAATAATTCACCCCTCCACTTT
>-|TRBJ2-5|few|TRBV19
CASSTAGRRQETQYF
TGTGCCAGTAGTACCGCGGGAAGAAGGCAAGAGACCCAGTACTTC
>-|TRBJ1-2|many|TRBV28
CASSLKARVYGYTF
TGTGCCAGCAGTTTAAAAGCCAGGGTATACGGCTACACCTTC
>-|TRBJ2-7|few|TRBV18
CASSPLDSVYEQYF
TGTGCCAGCTCACCTCTGGACTCCGTCTACGAGCAGTACTTC
>-|TRBJ2-2|many|TRBV6-2/TRBV6-3
CASSYARTGELFF
TGTGCCAGCAGTTATGCGCGCACCGGGGAGCTGTTTTTT
>-|TRBJ2-7|-|TRBV7-2
CASSFSYSYEQYF
TGTGCCAGCAGCTTTAGTTACTCCTACGAGCAGTACTTC
>TRBD1|TRBJ1-1|many|TRBV28
CASVIWTGGTEAFF
TGTGCCAGCGTGATTTGGACAGGGGGGACTGAAGCTTTCTTT
>-|TRBJ2-7|many|TRBV7-2
CASSLGPGHPYEQYF
TGTGCCAGCAGCTTAGGGCCGGGGCACCCCTACGAGCAGTACTTC
>-|TRBJ1-1|-|TRBV29-1
CSVVRGMNTEAFF
TGCAGCGTTGTGAGGGGGATGAACACTGAAGCTTTCTTT
>TRBD2|TRBJ2-2|-|TRBV6-2/TRBV6-3
CASSYSRGQRERTGELFF
TGTGCCAGCAGTTACTCGAGGGGCCAGCGGGAGAGGACCGGGGAGCTGTTTTTT
>-|TRBJ2-6|many|TRBV6-1
CASGPGFGANVLTF
TGTGCCAGTGGGCCAGGGTTCGGGGCCAACGTCCTGACTTTC
>TRBD2|TRBJ2-1|few|TRBV2
CATRGTSSYNEQFF
TGTGCCACCAGAGGGACTAGCTCCTACAATGAGCAGTTCTTC
>-|TRBJ2-2|-|TRBV20-1
CSASTGNTGELFF
TGCAGTGCTTCGACAGGGAACACCGGGGAGCTGTTTTTT